The 5 T cell receptor beta chains given below trace back to one sample, sequenced in a study of blood T cell repertoires in COVID-19. Repertoires were generated with immunoSEQ multiplex PCR, while TCRdb's copy carries only in-frame clones and drops some. The table lists 300,000 to 400,000 clones, around 85% of them singletons. The sequencing input was PBMCs or T cells enriched from blood (not recorded which). The receptor set was obtained from a woman in her thirties who had been exposed to COVID-19.

This chain connects TRBV30 to TRBJ2-1, with a tentative D call TRBD2 (5 bases). Trimming removed 0 bases from V and 1 base from J, with 7 bases in between. CDR1 GTSNPN and CDR2 SVGIG come from the germline V gene (reference sequence). The CDR3 contains 14 residues. The CDR3 loop reads CAWSVEGSYNEQFF. CDR3 DNA sequence: TGTGCCTGGAGTGTAGAGGGTTCCTACAATGAGCAGTTCTTC.

This clone was counted once. CDR3 loop: CASSEQGPNTIYF. The DNA for the CDR3 is TGTGCCAGCAGTGAACAGGGCCCAAACACCATATATTTT. V usage is TRBV25-1 and J usage is TRBJ1-3; weak D call: TRBD1 (5 bases). Trimming took off 2 bases at V and 6 bases at J, with 8 bases between the two ends. This CDR3 region has 13 residues. Germline V gene sequence: CDR1 MGHDK, CDR2 SYGVNS. Using reference TRBV25-1 and TRBJ1-3 for the parts outside the CDR3, the full variable domain is EADIYQTPRYLVIGTGKKITLECSQTMGHDKMYWYQQDPGMELHLIHYSYGVNSTEKGDLSSESTVSRIRTEHFPLTLESARPSHTSQYLCASSEQGPNTIYFGEGSWLTVV.

The rearrangement links TRBV27 to TRBJ1-5, with TRBD1 as a possible D gene (6 bases). CDR3 size: 15 residues. V was shortened by 8 bases and J by 3 bases, with 17 bases between the two germline ends. Per the germline V gene, CDR1 is MNHEY and CDR2 is SMNVEV (reference sequence). The CDR3 DNA follows: TGTGCCAGCGCCCCCTTAGGGGGAATCAATCAGCCCCAGCATTTT. Translation gives CASAPLGGINQPQHF.

J is TRBJ2-7 and V is TRBV6-5; TRBD1 agrees at 9 bases. Germline trimming cut 6 bases from V and 6 bases from J; bases unmatched to any gene: 12. This CDR3 is 15 amino acids long. Germline CDR1 reads MNHEY; CDR2 reads SVGAGI. CDR3 nucleotide sequence: TGTGCCAGCAGCGGGGTCCGGGACAGGGCGGGCGAGCAGTACTTC. It is translated as CASSGVRDRAGEQYF.

This clone was picked up one time. The chain employs TRBV10-1 and TRBJ2-3; D is unclear. V was shortened by 10 bases and J by 1 base, with 12 bases between the two germline ends. Germline V gives CDR1 WNHNN, CDR2 SYGVQD (reference sequence). The CDR3 has 13 amino acids. The DNA of the CDR3 is TGCGCCATCCCAGGTCCTGGCACAGATACGCAGTATTTT. Its translation is CAIPGPGTDTQYF.